This entry describes one TCR beta chain. Its antigen is as yet unknown. The germline CDR1 and CDR2 sequences are SEHNR and FQNEAQ (reference sequence). Trimming took 6 bases from V and 7 from J, leaving 15 bases between them. The CDR3 sequence is 14 residues long. This specimen belongs to a study of chemoradiotherapy in HPV16-positive cancers. Regarding the study as a whole: Candidate HPV-specific clones and E7-related TCR motifs grew in tumor during treatment.

Method: immunoSEQ multiplex PCR; TCRdb's copy keeps in-frame clones and lacks some. The repertoire holds some 3,400 clones, with approximately 93% as singletons. The chain uses TRBV7-9 and TRBJ1-4, with a possible D match to TRBD1 (5 bases). The sample here was tumor tissue, taken from a patient who underwent chemoradiotherapy. The source of this sequence is a human donor with HPV-associated anogenital cancer. The CDR3 loop reads CASRWGPSGEKLFF. CDR3 DNA: TGTGCCAGCAGGTGGGGCCCTTCGGGTGAAAAACTGTTTTTT.